Below, 29 T cell receptor beta chains from the same sample are listed, as sequenced in a study of brain metastases from non-small cell lung cancer. TCRdb keeps only in-frame clones here, not all; method: immunoSEQ multiplex PCR. This table holds approximately 4,400 clones, 70% to 90% found once. The sequenced sample was tissue from a brain metastasis. These TCRs come from a donor at least 40 years old with non-small cell lung cancer.

The rearrangement links TRBV4-1 to TRBJ1-6, with 9 nucleotides matching TRBD1. The CDR3 runs to 17 residues. Germline V gene data show CDR1 as MGHRA and CDR2 as YSYEKL. With V trimmed by 3 bases and J by 0 bases, 3 bases remained unmatched. CDR3 in DNA: TGCGCCAGCAGCCAGGGACAGGGAGGCTCCTATAATTCACCCCTCCACTTT. It is translated as CASSQGQGGSYNSPLHF.

This sequence joins TRBV19 and TRBJ1-1, with 9 bases lining up with TRBD1. The CDR3 spans 15 residues. CDR1 and CDR2 from the germline V gene are LNHDA and SQIVND (reference sequence). J gave up 1 base and V 6 bases, and 6 bases lay outside the gene matches. The CDR3 sequence is CASRDTGGGNTEAFF. The DNA for the CDR3 is TGTGCCAGTAGGGACACAGGGGGCGGGAACACTGAAGCTTTCTTT.

V gene TRBV11-1 combines with J gene TRBJ2-4; D is unresolved. V was shortened by 8 bases and J by 0 bases, with 14 bases between the two germline ends. The CDR3 runs 15 residues. Per germline, CDR1 SGHAT and CDR2 FQDESV (reference sequence). This CDR3 reads CASGEGKIAKNIQYF. CDR3 DNA: TGTGCCAGCGGGGAAGGGAAGATAGCCAAAAACATTCAGTACTTC.

The sample holds one count of this clone. The chain uses TRBV7-8 and TRBJ2-1; 8 bases agree with TRBD1. The CDR3 consists of 16 residues. CDR1 SGHVS and CDR2 FQNEAQ come from the germline V gene. With V trimmed by 2 bases and J by 3 bases, 6 bases remained unmatched. The DNA of the CDR3 is TGTGCCAGCAGCTTAACGCAGGGGGCGGGCTACAATGAGCAGTTCTTC. Its translation: CASSLTQGAGYNEQFF.

This chain uses TRBV11-3 with TRBJ1-6; tentatively, D is TRBD1 (6 bases). The CDR3 spans 14 residues. Germline V lookup: CDR1 SGHNT, CDR2 YENEEA. V lost 2 bases and J 16 bases, leaving 18 bases between the germline ends. CDR3 sequence: CASSLLPGGQPLHF. The CDR3 coding sequence is TGTGCCAGCAGCTTACTTCCAGGTGGACAGCCTCTCCACTTT.

This clone was recorded a few times. V gene TRBV29-1 combines with J gene TRBJ2-7, with D perhaps TRBD1 or TRBD2 (7 bases each). Looked up from germline, CDR1 is SQVTM and CDR2 is ANQGSEA. CDR3 length: 13 residues. Trimming left V 3 bases short and J 6 bases short, with 15 bases between. CDR3 sequence: CSVEAGGESEQYF. DNA of the CDR3: TGCAGCGTTGAGGCAGGGGGGGAATCCGAGCAGTACTTC.

This clone was counted a single time. The chain is built from TRBV27 and TRBJ2-7; TRBD1 matches at 11 bases. With V trimmed by 5 bases and J by 3 bases, 3 bases remained unmatched. Germline CDR1 reads MNHEY; CDR2 reads SMNVEV (reference sequence). The CDR3 has 14 amino acids. The CDR3 nucleotides read TGTGCCAGCAGTCCGGGACAGGGGGTCTACGAGCAGTACTTC. Its protein is CASSPGQGVYEQYF.

This clone has only one observation. V gene TRBV19 combines with J gene TRBJ1-1; D remains unclear. The CDR3 covers 14 residues. CDR1 is LNHDA and CDR2 is SQIVND in the germline V gene (reference sequence). Trimming took 5 bases from V and 3 from J, leaving 13 bases between them. The chain's CDR3 is CASSPPGVDTEAFF. CDR3 DNA: TGTGCCAGTAGTCCCCCCGGGGTGGACACTGAAGCTTTCTTT.

The chain uses TRBV6-5 and TRBJ2-3; no definite D call. Per the germline V gene, CDR1 is MNHEY and CDR2 is SVGAGI. The CDR3 is made up of 13 amino acids. V dropped 8 bases and J dropped 5 bases, with 14 bases sitting between them. The chain's CDR3 is CASRRHLLDTQYF. For the CDR3, the DNA is TGTGCCAGCCGACGACACCTCCTAGATACGCAGTATTTT.

This clone was detected once. The gene calls are TRBV15 and TRBJ1-1; TRBD1 might be the D (6 bases). The CDR3 consists of 14 residues. CDR1 is LNHNV and CDR2 is YYDKDF in the germline V gene (reference sequence). V gave up 7 bases and J gave up 4 bases, with 16 bases separating them. The CDR3 region is CATTVSRGFTEAFF. CDR3 nucleotides: TGTGCCACCACGGTGTCAAGGGGGTTCACTGAAGCTTTCTTT.

This clone has only one observation. V is TRBV6-1 and J is TRBJ1-4, with a tentative D call TRBD1 (5 bases). This CDR3 has 15 amino acids. Germline CDR1 is MNHNS and CDR2 is SASEGT. The ends were cut back, 3 bases at V and 0 bases at J, with 8 bases in the middle. CDR3 region: CASSEMTATNEKLFF. CDR3 sequence (DNA): TGTGCCAGCAGTGAGATGACAGCAACTAATGAAAAACTGTTTTTT.

This sequence joins TRBV5-1 and TRBJ1-5; unclear D gene. Trimming removed 2 bases from V and 3 bases from J, with 6 bases in between. The germline gives CDR1 SGHRS, CDR2 YFSETQ. CDR3 length equals 13 residues. The CDR3 nucleotides read TGCGCCAGCAGCTTCAGTCCCAATCAGCCCCAGCATTTT. It is translated as CASSFSPNQPQHF.

This clone came up a few times. The rearrangement links TRBV6-4 to TRBJ2-1, with 10 nucleotides matching TRBD2. V shed 2 bases and J 6 bases; nucleotides not matched to a gene: 1. Germline-derived CDR1 and CDR2 are MRHNA and SNTAGT. The CDR3 spans 14 residues. In nucleotides, the CDR3 is TGTGCCAGCAGTGACGGGACTAGCGCCAATGAGCAGTTCTTC. Translation: CASSDGTSANEQFF.

As concerns this clone: The junction differs from germline at one of its ends, possibly a read error. This chain connects TRBV6-2 or TRBV6-3 to TRBJ1-2, with a tentative D call TRBD1 (6 bases). The CDR3 runs to 14 residues. CDR1 MNHEY and CDR2 SVGEGT come from the germline V gene. For the CDR3, the DNA is TGTGCCAACAGTAAAAATGGACAGACAGATGGCTACACCTTC. This translates into CANSKNGQTDGYTF.

The chain recombines TRBV10-1 with TRBJ2-7; possible D gene TRBD2, 5 bases. The CDR3 has 12 amino acids. Germline V CDR1 and CDR2: WNHNN, SYGVQD (reference sequence). The V gene lost 7 bases and the J gene lost 9 bases, with 16 bases spanning the gap. CDR3 sequence (DNA): TGCGCCAGCATTTTCAAGGAGGCCCGGCAGTACTTC. Translating gives CASIFKEARQYF.

The DNA of the CDR3 is TGCGCCAGCAGCTTTGGCGGAATCTCTGGGGCCAACGTCCTGACTTTC. Translation gives CASSFGGISGANVLTF. The chain combines TRBV5-1 with TRBJ2-6; D not resolved. The CDR3 loop spans 16 amino acids. Trimming pared 2 bases from V and 0 bases from J, leaving 9 bases between. Germline V CDR1 and CDR2: SGHRS, YFSETQ. Looking up the rest from reference TRBV5-1 and TRBJ2-6 gives the full variable domain: KAGVTQTPRYLIKTRGQQVTLSCSPISGHRSVSWYQQTPGQGLQFLFEYFSETQRNKGNFPGRFSGRQFSNSRSEMNVSTLELGDSALYLCASSFGGISGANVLTFGAGSRLTVL.

The rearrangement uses TRBV4-1 and TRBJ1-5; 10 bases agree with TRBD1. With V trimmed by 7 bases and J by 7 bases, 13 bases remained unmatched. Germline lookup yields CDR1 MGHRA and CDR2 YSYEKL. The CDR3 totals 16 residues. The CDR3 reads CASKCLVRDRGQPQHF. CDR3 nucleotides: TGCGCCAGCAAGTGTCTGGTGAGGGACAGGGGACAGCCCCAGCATTTT.

This chain uses TRBV25-1 with TRBJ2-1, with TRBD1 matching 8 bases. V shed 2 bases and J 0 bases; nucleotides not matched to a gene: 0. Germline-derived CDR1 and CDR2 are MGHDK and SYGVNS. The CDR3 is 15 amino acids. The CDR3 coding sequence is TGTGCCAGCAGTGAACAGGGGGCCTCCTACAATGAGCAGTTCTTC. It is translated as CASSEQGASYNEQFF.

This chain uses TRBV7-2 with TRBJ2-7; 8 nucleotides match TRBD2. Germline CDR1 and CDR2: SGHTA and FQGNSA. After removal of 5 bases from V and 0 bases from J, the junction contained 6 bases not matched to a gene. This CDR3 has 15 amino acids. The CDR3: CASSPGLALSYEQYF. The CDR3 DNA follows: TGTGCCAGCAGCCCTGGACTAGCCCTCTCCTACGAGCAGTACTTC.

The CDR3 loop is CASSLTRAGNEQFF. Here the CDR3 DNA reads TGTGCCAGCAGTTTAACCCGGGCGGGGAATGAGCAGTTCTTC. The chain links TRBV28 to TRBJ2-1, with TRBD2 as a possible D gene (6 bases). Between the trimmed V and J ends, which lost 2 bases and 7 bases, there was a span of 12 bases. Germline CDR1 reads MDHEN; CDR2 reads SYDVKM. The CDR3 is made up of 14 amino acids.

The gene calls are TRBV5-4 and TRBJ2-5; TRBD2 aligns across 15 bases. CDR1 and CDR2 (germline): SGHNT, YYREEE (reference sequence). This CDR3 is 18 amino acids long. Unmatched junction bases numbered 8, after V lost 2 bases and J lost 3 bases. The DNA for the CDR3 is TGTGCCAGCAGCTTCCGGACTAGCGGGAGGGCAGGGGAAGAGACCCAGTACTTC. Residues: CASSFRTSGRAGEETQYF.

Concerning this clone itself: A much larger clone sits a single nucleotide away, making a read error possible. J is TRBJ2-7 and V is TRBV7-3, with 8 bases aligning to TRBD2. J gave up 2 bases and V 2 bases, and 5 bases lay outside the gene matches. There are 15 residues in the CDR3. Germline V gene lookup returns CDR1 SGHTA and CDR2 FQGTGA. Written as DNA, the CDR3 is TGTGCCAGCAGCTTAGGAGCGGGAGACGCCTACGAGCAGTACTTC. This codes for CASSLGAGDAYEQYF.

In this sample, this clone turned up a few times. The rearrangement uses TRBV3-1 (or the pseudogene TRBV3-2) and TRBJ2-6; D is perhaps TRBD2 (5 bases). Germline values: CDR1 LGHDT, CDR2 YNNKEL (reference sequence). CDR3 length: 15 amino acids. Trimming took 0 bases from V and 2 from J, leaving 5 bases between them. CDR3 DNA sequence: TGTGCCAGCAGCCAAGAGGGAGCTGGGGCCAACGTCCTGACTTTC. It is translated as CASSQEGAGANVLTF.

The chain combines TRBV18 with TRBJ2-3, with 9 bases matching TRBD1. The germline V gene has CDR1 KGHSH and CDR2 LQKENI. The CDR3 has 14 amino acids. V lost 6 bases to trimming and J lost 5 bases; unmatched junction nucleotides: 6. CDR3 bases: TGTGCCAGCTCCCAAGGGACAGGGCTAGATACGCAGTATTTT. Amino acids: CASSQGTGLDTQYF.

V gene TRBV7-2 combines with J gene TRBJ1-3; tentative D call: TRBD1 (5 bases). The CDR3 runs 15 residues. Trimming pared 5 bases from V and 4 bases from J, leaving 15 bases between. The germline V gene has CDR1 SGHTA and CDR2 FQGNSA. CDR3 nucleotide sequence: TGTGCCAGCAGCCTTTATAGGGGCAGGGGAAACACCATATATTTT. Amino acids: CASSLYRGRGNTIYF.

This sequence joins TRBV4-2 and TRBJ1-1; TRBD1 matches 11 bases. The CDR3 has 20 amino acids. V lost 0 bases, J lost 1 base, and 13 bases stayed unmatched. CDR1 and CDR2 from the germline V gene are LGHNA and YNFKEQ. In DNA, the CDR3 is TGTGCCAGCAGCCAAGATCTTACTCCCGGACAGGGGGCCCGGAACACTGAAGCTTTCTTT. Its translation is CASSQDLTPGQGARNTEAFF.

The V call is TRBV5-6, the J call TRBJ1-5; TRBD1 is a possible D gene (6 bases). CDR3 length equals 15 residues. Germline CDR1 is SGHDT and CDR2 is YYEEEE. Trimming removed 3 bases at V and 4 bases at J, with 14 bases between. The CDR3 nucleotides are TGTGCCAGCAGCTCCGGGGGGGCTTGGAATCAGCCCCAGCATTTT. This sequence encodes CASSSGGAWNQPQHF.

The chain recombines TRBV6-5 with TRBJ2-3, with 8 positions matching TRBD2. Germline-derived CDR1 and CDR2 are MNHEY and SVGAGI. The CDR3 has 14 residues. The V segment lost 6 bases and the J segment 1 base; nucleotides outside the gene matches: 3. Here the CDR3 reads CASSKLAGTDTQYF. The CDR3 DNA is TGTGCCAGCAGCAAACTAGCGGGCACAGATACGCAGTATTTT.

This chain connects TRBV29-1 to TRBJ1-2, with TRBD1 as a possible D gene (5 bases). The V end lost 4 bases, the J end lost 4 bases, and 13 bases lay between the germline ends. CDR1 and CDR2 (germline): SQVTM, ANQGSEA. CDR3 size: 13 residues. Here the CDR3 DNA reads TGCAGCGTTGGACGGGACCTTTTCTATGGCTACACCTTC. It specifies CSVGRDLFYGYTF.